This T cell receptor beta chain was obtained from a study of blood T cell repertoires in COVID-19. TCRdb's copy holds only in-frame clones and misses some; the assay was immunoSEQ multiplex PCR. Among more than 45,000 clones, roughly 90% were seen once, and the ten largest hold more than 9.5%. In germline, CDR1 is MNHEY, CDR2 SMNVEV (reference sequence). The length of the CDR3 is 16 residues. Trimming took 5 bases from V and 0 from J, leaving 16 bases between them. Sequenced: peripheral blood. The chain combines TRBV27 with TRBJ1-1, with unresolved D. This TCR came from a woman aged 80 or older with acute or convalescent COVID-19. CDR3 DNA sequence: TGTGCCAGCAGTCCGATTGGACTGATGATGAACACTGAAGCTTTCTTT. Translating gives CASSPIGLMMNTEAFF.